This TCR beta chain is drawn from a study of blood T cell repertoires in COVID-19. TCRdb's copy holds only in-frame clones and misses some; the assay was immunoSEQ multiplex PCR. This table has 300,000 to 350,000 clones, 80% to 95% appearing once. Trimming removed 0 bases from V and 10 bases from J; junction bases left unmatched: 9. CDR1 and CDR2 from the germline V gene are WNHNN and SYGVQD (reference sequence). CDR3 size: 15 residues. Seattle's enrolled individuals joined amid active infection and were then monitored longitudinally. Sequencing was done on a sample of peripheral blood. This sequence originates from a woman between 25 and 40 years old with COVID-19, enrolled during active disease. This chain links TRBV10-1 with TRBJ1-1; 9 bases match TRBD1. CDR3 in amino acids: CASSESGRDRALAFF. The CDR3 DNA follows: TGCGCCAGCAGTGAGTCGGGACGGGACAGGGCCTTAGCTTTCTTT.